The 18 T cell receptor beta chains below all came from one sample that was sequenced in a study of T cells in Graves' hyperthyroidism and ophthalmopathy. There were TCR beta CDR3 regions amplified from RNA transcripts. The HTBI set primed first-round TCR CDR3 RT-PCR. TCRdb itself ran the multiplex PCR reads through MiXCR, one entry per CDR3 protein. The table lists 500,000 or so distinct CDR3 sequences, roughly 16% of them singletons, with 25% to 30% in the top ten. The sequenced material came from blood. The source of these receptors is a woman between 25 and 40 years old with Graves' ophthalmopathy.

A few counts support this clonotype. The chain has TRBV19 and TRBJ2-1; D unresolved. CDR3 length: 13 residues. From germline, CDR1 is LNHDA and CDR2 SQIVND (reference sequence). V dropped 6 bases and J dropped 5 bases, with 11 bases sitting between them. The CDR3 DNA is TGTGCCAGTAGGACGGACGGAAACAATGAGCAGTTCTTC. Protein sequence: CASRTDGNNEQFF.

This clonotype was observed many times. In DNA form, the CDR3 reads TGTGCCAGTAGGACTGATAGCTCCTACAATGAGCAGTTCTTC. Translating it yields CASRTDSSYNEQFF. The V and J genes are TRBV7-9 and TRBJ2-1; perhaps TRBD2 as D (5 bases). CDR1 is SEHNR and CDR2 is FQNEAQ in the germline V gene (reference sequence). Deletions cut 9 bases from V and 0 bases from J, with 12 bases between. The CDR3 is made up of 14 amino acids.

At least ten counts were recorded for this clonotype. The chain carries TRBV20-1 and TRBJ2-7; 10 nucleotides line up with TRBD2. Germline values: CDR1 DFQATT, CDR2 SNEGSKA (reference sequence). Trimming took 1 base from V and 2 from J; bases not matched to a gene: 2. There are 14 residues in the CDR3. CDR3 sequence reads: CSARALAGTYEQYF. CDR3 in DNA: TGCAGTGCTAGAGCACTAGCGGGGACCTACGAGCAGTACTTC.

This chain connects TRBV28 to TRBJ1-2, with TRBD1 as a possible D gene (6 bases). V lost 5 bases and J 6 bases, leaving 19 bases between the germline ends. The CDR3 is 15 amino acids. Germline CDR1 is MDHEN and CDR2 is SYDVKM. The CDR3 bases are TGTGCCAGCAGTGAAGGGGGGAACTACAGGGATGGCTACACCTTC. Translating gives CASSEGGNYRDGYTF.

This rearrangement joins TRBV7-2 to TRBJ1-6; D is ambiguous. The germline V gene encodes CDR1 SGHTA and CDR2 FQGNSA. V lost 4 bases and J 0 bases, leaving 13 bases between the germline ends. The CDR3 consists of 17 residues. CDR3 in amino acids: CASSSSSDSSYNSPLHF. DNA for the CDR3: TGTGCCAGCAGCTCCAGCAGCGATAGCTCCTATAATTCACCCCTCCACTTT.

The CDR3 nucleotides are TGTGCCTGGAGCGGGGCGGGCCAGGGAAACACCATATATTTT. It codes for CAWSGAGQGNTIYF. This chain uses TRBV30 with TRBJ1-3; possible D gene TRBD1, 5 bases. This CDR3 is 14 amino acids long. The germline V gene has CDR1 GTSNPN and CDR2 SVGIG (reference sequence). The germline V and J ends were trimmed by 3 bases and 4 bases, with 13 bases remaining between them.

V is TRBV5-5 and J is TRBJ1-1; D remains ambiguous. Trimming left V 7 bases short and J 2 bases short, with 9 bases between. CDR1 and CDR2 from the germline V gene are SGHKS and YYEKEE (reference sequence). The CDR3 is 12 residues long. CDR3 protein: CASAWGNTEAFF. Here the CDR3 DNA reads TGTGCCAGCGCCTGGGGTAACACTGAAGCTTTCTTT.

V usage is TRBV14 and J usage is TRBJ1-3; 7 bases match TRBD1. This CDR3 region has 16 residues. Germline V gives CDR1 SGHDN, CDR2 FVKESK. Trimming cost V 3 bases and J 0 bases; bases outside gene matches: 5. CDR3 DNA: TGTGCCAGCAGCCATCACCGGGACAGCTCTGGAAACACCATATATTTT. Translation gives CASSHHRDSSGNTIYF.

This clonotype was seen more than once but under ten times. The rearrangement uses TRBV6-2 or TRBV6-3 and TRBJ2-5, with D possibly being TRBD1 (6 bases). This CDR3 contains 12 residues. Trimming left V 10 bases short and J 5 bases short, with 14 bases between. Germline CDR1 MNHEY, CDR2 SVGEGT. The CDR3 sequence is CATVGGVETQYF. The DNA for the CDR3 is TGTGCCACCGTAGGGGGAGTTGAGACCCAGTACTTC.

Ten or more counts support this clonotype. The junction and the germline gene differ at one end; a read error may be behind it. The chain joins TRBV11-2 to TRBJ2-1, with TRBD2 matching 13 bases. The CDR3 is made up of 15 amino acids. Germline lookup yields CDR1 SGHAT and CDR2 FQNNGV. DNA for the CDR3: TGTGCCAGCAGCCTAGAACTAGCGGGAGGGCCCCGGCAGTTCTTC. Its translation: CASSLELAGGPRQFF.

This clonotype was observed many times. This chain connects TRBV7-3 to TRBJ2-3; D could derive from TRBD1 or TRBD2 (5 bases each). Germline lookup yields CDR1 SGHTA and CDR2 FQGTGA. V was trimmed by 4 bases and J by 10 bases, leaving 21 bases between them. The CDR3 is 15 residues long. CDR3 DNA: TGTGCCAGCAGCTCTAGGCCCGGGGCCCTAGACGCGCAGTATTTT. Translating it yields CASSSRPGALDAQYF.

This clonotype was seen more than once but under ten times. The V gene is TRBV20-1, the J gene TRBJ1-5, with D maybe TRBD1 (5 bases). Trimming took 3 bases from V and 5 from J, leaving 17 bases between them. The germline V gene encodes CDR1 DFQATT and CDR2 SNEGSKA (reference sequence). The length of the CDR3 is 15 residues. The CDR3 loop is CSARGDGQRDQPQHF. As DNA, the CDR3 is TGCAGTGCTAGGGGGGACGGGCAGCGGGATCAGCCCCAGCATTTT.

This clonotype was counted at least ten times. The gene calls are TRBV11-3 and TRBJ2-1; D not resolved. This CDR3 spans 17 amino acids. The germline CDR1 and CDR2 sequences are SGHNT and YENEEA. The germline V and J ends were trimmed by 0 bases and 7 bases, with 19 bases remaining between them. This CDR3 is CASSLELSIFIGNEQFF. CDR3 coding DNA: TGTGCCAGCAGCTTAGAGTTATCGATTTTTATCGGGAATGAGCAGTTCTTC.

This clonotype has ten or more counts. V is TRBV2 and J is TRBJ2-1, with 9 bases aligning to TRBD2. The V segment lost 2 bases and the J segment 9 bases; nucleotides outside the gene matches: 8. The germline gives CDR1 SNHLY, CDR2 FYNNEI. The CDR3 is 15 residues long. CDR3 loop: CASSETLAGNSEQFF. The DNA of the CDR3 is TGTGCCAGCAGTGAAACCCTAGCGGGAAACAGTGAGCAGTTCTTC.

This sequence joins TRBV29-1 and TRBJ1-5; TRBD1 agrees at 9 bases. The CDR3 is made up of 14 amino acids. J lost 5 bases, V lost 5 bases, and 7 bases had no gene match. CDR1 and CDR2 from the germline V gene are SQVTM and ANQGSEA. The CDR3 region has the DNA TGCAGCGTTCAGACAGGGGGAGATGATCAGCCCCAGCATTTT. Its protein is CSVQTGGDDQPQHF.

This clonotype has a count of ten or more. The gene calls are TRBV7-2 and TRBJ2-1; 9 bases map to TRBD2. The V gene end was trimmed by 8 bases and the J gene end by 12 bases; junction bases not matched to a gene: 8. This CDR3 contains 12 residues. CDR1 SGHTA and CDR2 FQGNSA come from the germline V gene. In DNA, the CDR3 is TGTGCCAGCGGTCGGATGACTAGCGGGCAGTTCTTC. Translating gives CASGRMTSGQFF. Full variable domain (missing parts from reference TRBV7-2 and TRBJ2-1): GAGVSQSPSNKVTEKGKDVELRCDPISGHTALYWYRQSLGQGLEFLIYFQGNSAPDKSGLPSDRFSAERTGGSVSTLTIQRTQQEDSAVYLCASGRMTSGQFFGPGTRLTVL.

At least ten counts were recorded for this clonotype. The CDR3: CASSQVIGGDTEAFF. In DNA form, the CDR3 reads TGTGCCAGCAGCCAAGTTATCGGGGGAGACACTGAAGCTTTCTTT. The genes are TRBV3-1 and TRBJ1-1; TRBD1 might be the D (5 bases). The germline V gene encodes CDR1 LGHDT and CDR2 YNNKEL (reference sequence). V lost 1 base and J lost 3, with 12 bases in between. The CDR3 covers 15 residues.

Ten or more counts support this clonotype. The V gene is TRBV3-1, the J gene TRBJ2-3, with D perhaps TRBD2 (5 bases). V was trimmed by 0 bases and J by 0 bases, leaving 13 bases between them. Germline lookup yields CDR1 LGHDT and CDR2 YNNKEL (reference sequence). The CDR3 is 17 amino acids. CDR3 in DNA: TGTGCCAGCAGCCAAGATGTAATAGCGAGGAGCACAGATACGCAGTATTTT. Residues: CASSQDVIARSTDTQYF.